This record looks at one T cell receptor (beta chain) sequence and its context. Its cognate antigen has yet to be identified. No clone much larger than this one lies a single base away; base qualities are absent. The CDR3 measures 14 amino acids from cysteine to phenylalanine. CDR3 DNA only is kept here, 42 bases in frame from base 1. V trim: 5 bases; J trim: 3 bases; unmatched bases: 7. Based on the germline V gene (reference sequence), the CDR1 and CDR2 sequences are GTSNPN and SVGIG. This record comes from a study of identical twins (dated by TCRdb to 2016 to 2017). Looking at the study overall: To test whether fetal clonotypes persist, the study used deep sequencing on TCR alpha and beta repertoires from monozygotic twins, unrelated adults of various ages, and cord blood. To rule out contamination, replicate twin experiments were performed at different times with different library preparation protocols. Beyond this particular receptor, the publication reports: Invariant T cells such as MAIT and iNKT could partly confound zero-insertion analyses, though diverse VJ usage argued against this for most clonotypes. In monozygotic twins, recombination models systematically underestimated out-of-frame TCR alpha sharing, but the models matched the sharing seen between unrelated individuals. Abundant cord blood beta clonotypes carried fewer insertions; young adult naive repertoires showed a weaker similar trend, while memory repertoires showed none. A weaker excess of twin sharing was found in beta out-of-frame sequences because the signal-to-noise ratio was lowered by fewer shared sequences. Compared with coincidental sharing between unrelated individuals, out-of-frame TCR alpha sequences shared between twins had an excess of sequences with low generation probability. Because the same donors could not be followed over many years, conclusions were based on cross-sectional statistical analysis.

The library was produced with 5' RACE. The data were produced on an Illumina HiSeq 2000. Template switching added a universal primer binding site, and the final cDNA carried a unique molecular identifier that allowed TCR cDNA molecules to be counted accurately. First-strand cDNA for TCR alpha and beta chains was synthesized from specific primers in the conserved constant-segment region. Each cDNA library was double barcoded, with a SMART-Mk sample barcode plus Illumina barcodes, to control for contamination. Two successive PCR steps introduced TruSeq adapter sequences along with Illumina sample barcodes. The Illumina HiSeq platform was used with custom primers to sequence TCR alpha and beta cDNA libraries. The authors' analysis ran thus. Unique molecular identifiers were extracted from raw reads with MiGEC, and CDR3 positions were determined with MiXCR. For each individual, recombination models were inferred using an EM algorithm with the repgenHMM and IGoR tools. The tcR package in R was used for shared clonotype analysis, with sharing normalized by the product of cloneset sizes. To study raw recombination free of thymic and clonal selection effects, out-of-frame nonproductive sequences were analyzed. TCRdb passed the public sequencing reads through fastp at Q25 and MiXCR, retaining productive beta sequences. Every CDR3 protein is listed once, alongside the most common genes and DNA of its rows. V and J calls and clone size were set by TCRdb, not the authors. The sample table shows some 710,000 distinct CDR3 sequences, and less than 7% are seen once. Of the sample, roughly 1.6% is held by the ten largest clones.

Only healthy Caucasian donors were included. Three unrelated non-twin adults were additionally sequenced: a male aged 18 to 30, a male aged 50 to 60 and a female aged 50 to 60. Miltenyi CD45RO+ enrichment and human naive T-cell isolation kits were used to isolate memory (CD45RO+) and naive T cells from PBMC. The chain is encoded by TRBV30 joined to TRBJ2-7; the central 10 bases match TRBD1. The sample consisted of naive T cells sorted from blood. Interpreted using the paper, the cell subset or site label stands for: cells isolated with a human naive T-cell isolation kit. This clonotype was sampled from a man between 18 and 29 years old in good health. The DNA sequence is TGTGCCTGGGGGACAGGGGTGGGAGACTACGAGCAGTACTTC. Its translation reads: CAWGTGVGDYEQYF.